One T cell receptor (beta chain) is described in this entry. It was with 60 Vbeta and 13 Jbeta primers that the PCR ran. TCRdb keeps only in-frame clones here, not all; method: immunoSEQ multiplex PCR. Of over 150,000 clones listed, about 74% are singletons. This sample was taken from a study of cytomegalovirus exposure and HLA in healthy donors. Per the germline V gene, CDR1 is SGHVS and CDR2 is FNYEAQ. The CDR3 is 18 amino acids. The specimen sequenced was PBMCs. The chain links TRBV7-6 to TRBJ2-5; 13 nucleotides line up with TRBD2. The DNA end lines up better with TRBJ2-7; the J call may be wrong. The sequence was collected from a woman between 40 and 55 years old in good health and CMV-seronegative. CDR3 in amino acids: CASSSTGTSGTLGSEQYF. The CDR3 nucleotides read TGTGCCAGCAGCTCTACCGGGACTAGCGGGACTTTAGGCTCCGAGCAGTACTTC.